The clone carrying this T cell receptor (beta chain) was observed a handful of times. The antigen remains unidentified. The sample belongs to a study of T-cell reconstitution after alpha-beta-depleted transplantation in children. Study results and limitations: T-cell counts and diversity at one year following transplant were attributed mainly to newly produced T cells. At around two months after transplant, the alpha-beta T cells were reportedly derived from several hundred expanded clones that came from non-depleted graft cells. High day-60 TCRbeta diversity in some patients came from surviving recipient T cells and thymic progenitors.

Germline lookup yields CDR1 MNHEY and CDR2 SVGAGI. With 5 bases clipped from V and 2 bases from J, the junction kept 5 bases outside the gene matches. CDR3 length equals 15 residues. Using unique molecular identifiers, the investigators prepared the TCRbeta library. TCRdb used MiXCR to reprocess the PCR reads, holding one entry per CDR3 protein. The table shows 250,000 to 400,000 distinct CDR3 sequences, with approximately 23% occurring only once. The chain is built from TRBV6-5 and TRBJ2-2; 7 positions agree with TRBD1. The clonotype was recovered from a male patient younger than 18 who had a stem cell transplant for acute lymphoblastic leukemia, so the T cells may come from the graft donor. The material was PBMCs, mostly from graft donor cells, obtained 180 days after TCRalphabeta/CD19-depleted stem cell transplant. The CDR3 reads CASSLGQPNTGELFF. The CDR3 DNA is TGTGCCAGCAGTCTGGGACAGCCCAACACCGGGGAGCTGTTTTTT.